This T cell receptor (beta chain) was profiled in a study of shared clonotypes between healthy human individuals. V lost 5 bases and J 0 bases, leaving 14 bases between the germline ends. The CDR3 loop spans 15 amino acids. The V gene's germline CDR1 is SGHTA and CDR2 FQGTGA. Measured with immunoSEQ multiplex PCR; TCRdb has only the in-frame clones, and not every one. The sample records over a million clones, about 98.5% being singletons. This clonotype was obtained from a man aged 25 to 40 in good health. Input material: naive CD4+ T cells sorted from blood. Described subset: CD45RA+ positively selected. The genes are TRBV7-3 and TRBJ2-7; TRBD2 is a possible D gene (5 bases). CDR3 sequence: CASSPGLGSSYEQYF. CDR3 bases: TGTGCCAGCAGCCCAGGACTGGGGAGCTCCTACGAGCAGTACTTC.